The entry below describes one TCR beta chain. The source of the sample is a study of blood T cell repertoires in COVID-19. Study-level information: Donors in the United States, Italy and Spain gave samples during acute or convalescent COVID-19. T cells, B-cell-depleted T cells, or PBMCs provided the cDNA or gDNA that served as material.

The method was immunoSEQ multiplex PCR; TCRdb's version includes in-frame clones alone and lacks a portion of them. The sample yields roughly 250,000 clones, roughly 90% seen once. The clonotype comes from a woman younger than 45 with COVID-19, enrolled during active disease. The source material was peripheral blood.

The CDR3 region has the DNA TGTGCCAGCATCCCCGGGGGGGAGCGGGGGGCCCCCACCCAGCAGTTCTTC. Protein: CASIPGGERGAPTQQFF. V usage is TRBV6-4 and J usage is TRBJ2-1, with 9 positions matching TRBD2. This CDR3 is built from 17 residues. Germline trimming cut 7 bases from V and 11 bases from J; bases unmatched to any gene: 21. Germline lookup yields CDR1 MRHNA and CDR2 SNTAGT.